The rows below give T cell receptor beta chains drawn from one sample of a study of blood T cell repertoires in COVID-19. Assay: immunoSEQ multiplex PCR; the TCRdb copy retains only in-frame clones and omits some. The table lists approximately 390,000 clones, nearly 90% of them singletons. Sequenced input: PBMCs or T cells enriched from blood (not recorded which). These receptors were obtained from a woman in her 40s with acute COVID-19. CDR3s include the opening cysteine and the closing phenylalanine or tryptophan. A D gene is named only where the DNA matches it firmly. Size values are once, few and many counts, or a class for expanded clones, and some rows have none.

NA,NA,TRBJ1-5,13,TRBV2,CASSGRGNQPQHF,TGTGCCAGCAGCGGCAGGGGCAATCAGCCCCAGCATTTT
NA,NA,TRBJ1-1,14,TRBV7-2,CASSLWAGPREAFF,TGTGCCAGCAGCTTATGGGCAGGCCCAAGGGAAGCTTTCTTT
NA,NA,TRBJ1-3,15,TRBV9,CASSSGQPSGNTIYF,TGTGCCAGCAGTTCCGGACAGCCATCTGGAAACACCATATATTTT
many,TRBD2,TRBJ2-1,17,TRBV4-1,CASSQELPGLARDEQFF,TGCGCCAGCAGCCAAGAATTACCCGGACTAGCGAGGGATGAGCAGTTCTTC
NA,TRBD1,TRBJ1-2,15,TRBV15,CATSRSPTGNSGYTF,TGTGCCACCAGCAGATCCCCGACAGGGAACTCTGGCTACACCTTC
NA,TRBD1,TRBJ1-3,14,TRBV30,CAWSGTGAGNTIYF,TGTGCCTGGAGTGGGACAGGGGCTGGAAACACCATATATTTT
NA,NA,TRBJ1-5,13,TRBV2,CASKLENNQPQHF,TGTGCCAGCAAACTTGAAAACAATCAGCCCCAGCATTTT
NA,NA,TRBJ2-3,15,TRBV7-9,CASSLVSTMKDTQYF,TGTGCCAGCAGCTTAGTGTCGACTATGAAAGATACGCAGTATTTT
NA,TRBD2,TRBJ2-3,17,TRBV5-1,CASSLDSGGTSTDTQYF,TGCGCCAGCAGCTTGGATAGCGGGGGGACTAGCACAGATACGCAGTATTTT
once,TRBD2,TRBJ2-3,17,TRBV3-1/TRBV3-2,CASSLSLAGGFTDTQYF,TGTGCCAGCAGCCTGTCGCTAGCGGGGGGGTTCACAGATACGCAGTATTTT
NA,NA,TRBJ2-1,14,TRBV5-4,CASSQQGEYNEQFF,TGTGCCAGCTCCCAACAGGGAGAGTACAATGAGCAGTTCTTC
NA,TRBD1,TRBJ2-1,16,TRBV11-3,CASSSDSDRGYNEQFF,TGTGCCAGCAGCTCAGATTCCGACAGGGGATACAATGAGCAGTTCTTC
NA,TRBD1,TRBJ1-3,15,TRBV11-2,CASSSYRGPGNTIYF,TGTGCCAGCAGCTCCTACAGGGGGCCCGGAAACACCATATATTTT
few,TRBD2,TRBJ2-7,15,TRBV30,CAWRKTSGTTYEQYF,TGTGCCTGGAGGAAGACTAGCGGGACTACCTACGAGCAGTACTTC
NA,NA,TRBJ1-6,14,TRBV25-1,CASSDGQWNSPLHF,TGTGCCAGCAGTGATGGCCAGTGGAATTCACCCCTCCACTTT
once,NA,TRBJ1-6,14,TRBV19,CASRPDSSNSPLHF,TGTGCCAGTAGACCGGACAGCTCTAATTCACCCCTCCACTTT
once,NA,TRBJ2-2,15,TRBV7-9,CASSLGGANTGELFF,TGTGCCAGCAGCTTAGGCGGGGCGAACACCGGGGAGCTGTTTTTT
few,TRBD2,TRBJ2-7,15,TRBV7-9,CASSPGGARVYEQYF,TGTGCCAGCAGCCCCGGGGGGGCGAGGGTATACGAGCAGTACTTC
NA,TRBD2,TRBJ2-5,17,TRBV5-1,CASSSGTSGGAGETQYF,TGCGCCAGCAGCTCCGGGACTAGCGGGGGGGCCGGGGAGACCCAGTACTTC
NA,TRBD1,TRBJ1-4,16,TRBV7-9,CASSPGQGPTNEKLFF,TGTGCCAGCAGCCCAGGACAGGGACCAACTAATGAAAAACTGTTTTTT
few,TRBD1,TRBJ1-1,16,TRBV5-4,CASSPRTGGGNTEAFF,TGTGCCAGCAGCCCCCGGACAGGGGGCGGGAACACTGAAGCTTTCTTT
NA,NA,TRBJ2-1,13,TRBV6-5,CASSPSRAHEQFF,TGTGCCAGCAGTCCTTCCAGGGCCCATGAGCAGTTCTTC
NA,NA,TRBJ1-2,16,TRBV27,CASSPDLRVGYYGYTF,TGTGCCAGCAGTCCAGATCTCAGGGTGGGCTACTATGGCTACACCTTC
few,TRBD1,TRBJ1-5,12,TRBV5-6,CASSYRGQPQHF,TGTGCCAGCAGTTACAGGGGTCAGCCCCAGCATTTT
NA,TRBD1,TRBJ2-2,15,TRBV7-2,CASSTGQGVTGELFF,TGTGCCAGCAGCACGGGACAGGGGGTCACCGGGGAGCTGTTTTTT
NA,TRBD1,TRBJ1-5,15,TRBV3-1/TRBV3-2,CASSQGGQGRQPQHF,TGTGCCAGCAGCCAAGGAGGACAGGGACGGCAGCCCCAGCATTTT
NA,NA,TRBJ1-1,14,TRBV19,CASSITSGATEAFF,TGTGCCAGTAGTATTACGAGCGGGGCCACTGAAGCTTTCTTT
NA,NA,TRBJ1-3,16,TRBV4-1,CASSPSGFKLGNTIYF,TGCGCCAGCAGCCCCAGCGGGTTTAAATTAGGAAACACCATATATTTT
NA,NA,TRBJ2-7,12,TRBV15,CATSYTGNEQYF,TGTGCCACCAGCTATACAGGGAACGAGCAGTACTTC
NA,NA,TRBJ1-1,13,TRBV27,CASSTTGNTEAFF,TGTGCCAGCAGTACGACAGGGAACACTGAAGCTTTCTTT
few,TRBD1,TRBJ1-1,17,TRBV5-1,CASSLAPQGTSNTEAFF,TGCGCCAGCAGCTTGGCGCCACAGGGGACTTCGAACACTGAAGCTTTCTTT
NA,TRBD2,TRBJ2-3,17,TRBV9,CASSVGIRGGSTDTQYF,TGTGCCAGCAGCGTAGGAATACGGGGGGGAAGCACAGATACGCAGTATTTT
NA,TRBD1,TRBJ2-6,16,TRBV29-1,CSVSGDRSSGANVLTF,TGCAGCGTGTCCGGGGACAGGAGCTCTGGGGCCAACGTCCTGACTTTC
NA,TRBD1,TRBJ1-4,17,TRBV7-9,CASSAGGAGTNNEKLFF,TGTGCCAGCAGCGCAGGGGGCGCGGGGACCAATAATGAAAAACTGTTTTTT
NA,NA,TRBJ2-1,16,TRBV5-5,CASSLDRRTSYNEQFF,TGTGCCAGCAGCTTGGATCGCCGTACTTCCTACAATGAGCAGTTCTTC
NA,TRBD2,TRBJ2-1,15,TRBV3-1/TRBV3-2,CASSQDGGAYNEQFF,TGTGCCAGCAGCCAAGACGGGGGGGCTTACAATGAGCAGTTCTTC
once,TRBD1,TRBJ1-5,14,TRBV7-2,CASSYRGSNQPQHF,TGTGCCAGCAGCTACAGGGGTAGCAATCAGCCCCAGCATTTT
NA,NA,TRBJ1-2,13,TRBV15,CATSRASGLGYTF,TGTGCCACCAGCAGAGCTAGCGGGTTGGGCTACACCTTC
NA,NA,TRBJ2-1,12,TRBV7-2,CASSGRGGEQFF,TGTGCCAGCAGCGGAAGGGGCGGTGAGCAGTTCTTC
NA,NA,TRBJ2-7,16,TRBV6-1,CASSEPPAGGSYEQYF,TGTGCCAGCAGTGAACCGCCGGCAGGTGGGTCCTACGAGCAGTACTTC
NA,NA,TRBJ1-2,13,TRBV6-6,CASSLQGIDGYTF,TGTGCCAGCAGCCTACAGGGAATCGATGGCTACACCTTC